A single T cell receptor (beta chain) is shown here with its context. CDR1 SGHAT and CDR2 FQDESV come from the germline V gene (reference sequence). The V and J ends lost 5 bases and 1 base respectively, with 11 bases between them. This CDR3 region has 14 residues. The data originate from a study of blood T cell repertoires in COVID-19. For the study at large: Donors in the United States, Italy and Spain gave samples during acute or convalescent COVID-19. In each case, the material was cDNA or gDNA derived from T cells, B-cell-depleted T cells, or PBMCs.

Study processing details: Cell counts per sample came from amplifying reference gene primers. Only in-frame clones appear in the TCRdb table, and some are missing; sequencing was by immunoSEQ multiplex PCR. V and J calls and clone size come straight from that table; D and trimming were deduced from the DNA. The sample has 73,000 or so clones, around 83% seen once. V is TRBV11-1 and J is TRBJ1-1; D unresolved. This clonotype was sampled from a man in his fifties or sixties with active COVID-19. Specimen: peripheral blood. CDR3 DNA: TGTGCCAGCAGCCCGGGAGTGGCGAACACTGAAGCTTTCTTT. It specifies CASSPGVANTEAFF. The full variable domain, in which reference TRBV11-1 and TRBJ1-1 provide the parts outside the CDR3, is EAEVAQSPRYKITEKSQAVAFWCDPISGHATLYWYRQILGQGPELLVQFQDESVVDDSQLPKDRFSAERLKGVDSTLKIQPAELGDSAMYLCASSPGVANTEAFFGQGTRLTVV.